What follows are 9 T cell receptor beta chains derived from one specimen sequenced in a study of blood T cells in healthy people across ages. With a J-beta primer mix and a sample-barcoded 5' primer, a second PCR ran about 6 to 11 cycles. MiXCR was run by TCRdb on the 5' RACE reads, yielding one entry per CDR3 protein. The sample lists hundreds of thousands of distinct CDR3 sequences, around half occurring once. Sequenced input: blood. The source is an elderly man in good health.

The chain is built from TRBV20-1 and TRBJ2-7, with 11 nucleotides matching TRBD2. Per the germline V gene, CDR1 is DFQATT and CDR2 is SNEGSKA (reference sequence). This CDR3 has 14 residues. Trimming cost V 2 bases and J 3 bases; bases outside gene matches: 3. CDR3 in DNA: TGCAGTGCTAGAACACTAGCGGGAGTCTACGAGCAGTACTTC. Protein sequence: CSARTLAGVYEQYF.

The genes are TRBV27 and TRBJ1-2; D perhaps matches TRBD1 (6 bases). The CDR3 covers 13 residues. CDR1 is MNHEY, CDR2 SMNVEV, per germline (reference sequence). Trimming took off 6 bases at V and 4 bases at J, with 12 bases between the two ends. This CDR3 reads CASSKGGGYGYTF. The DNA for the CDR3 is TGTGCCAGCAGCAAAGGGGGAGGCTATGGCTACACCTTC.

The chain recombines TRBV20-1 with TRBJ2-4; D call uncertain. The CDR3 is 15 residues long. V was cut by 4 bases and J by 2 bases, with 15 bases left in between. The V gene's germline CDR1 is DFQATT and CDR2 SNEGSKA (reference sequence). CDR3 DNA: TGCAGTGCTAAGACTTACAACGGAACCAAAAACATTCAGTACTTC. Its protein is CSAKTYNGTKNIQYF.

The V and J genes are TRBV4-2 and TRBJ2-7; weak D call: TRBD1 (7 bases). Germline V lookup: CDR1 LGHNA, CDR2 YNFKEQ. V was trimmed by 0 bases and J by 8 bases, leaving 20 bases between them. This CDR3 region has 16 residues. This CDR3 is CASSQDRRGREEKQYF. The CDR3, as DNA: TGTGCCAGCAGCCAAGATAGGAGGGGGCGAGAGGAAAAGCAGTACTTC.

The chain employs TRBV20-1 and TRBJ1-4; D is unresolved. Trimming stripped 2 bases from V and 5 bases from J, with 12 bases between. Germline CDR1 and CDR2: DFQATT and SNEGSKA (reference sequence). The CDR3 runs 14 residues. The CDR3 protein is CSARTPGSNEKLFF. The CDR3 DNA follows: TGCAGTGCTAGAACCCCGGGTTCGAATGAAAAACTGTTTTTT.

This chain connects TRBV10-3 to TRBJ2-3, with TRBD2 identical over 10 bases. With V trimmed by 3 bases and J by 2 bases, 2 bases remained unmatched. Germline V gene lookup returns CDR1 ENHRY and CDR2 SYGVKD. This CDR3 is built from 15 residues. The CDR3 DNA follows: TGTGCCATCAGTGAAGCGGGAGGGTTCACAGATACGCAGTATTTT. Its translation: CAISEAGGFTDTQYF.

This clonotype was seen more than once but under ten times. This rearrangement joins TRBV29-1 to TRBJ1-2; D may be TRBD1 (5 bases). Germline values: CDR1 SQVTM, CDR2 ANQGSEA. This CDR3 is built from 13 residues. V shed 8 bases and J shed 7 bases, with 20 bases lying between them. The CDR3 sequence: CSSPSGGSGGYTF. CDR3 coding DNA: TGCAGCTCCCCCTCCGGGGGGAGCGGTGGCTACACCTTC.

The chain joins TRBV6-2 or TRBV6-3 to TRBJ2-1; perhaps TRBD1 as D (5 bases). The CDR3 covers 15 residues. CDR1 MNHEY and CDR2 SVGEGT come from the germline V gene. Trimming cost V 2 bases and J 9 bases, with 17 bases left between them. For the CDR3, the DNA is TGTGCCAGCAGTTACGCGAACAGGTTGGTGGGTGAGCAGTTCTTC. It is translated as CASSYANRLVGEQFF.

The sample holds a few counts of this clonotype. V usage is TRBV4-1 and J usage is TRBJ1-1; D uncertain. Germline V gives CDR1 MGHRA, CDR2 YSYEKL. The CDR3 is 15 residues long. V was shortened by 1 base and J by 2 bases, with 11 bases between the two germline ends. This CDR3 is CASSQVPGLNTEAFF. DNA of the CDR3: TGCGCCAGCAGCCAAGTCCCAGGATTAAACACTGAAGCTTTCTTT.